Following are 24 T cell receptor beta chains from one sample sequenced in a study of T cells in Graves' hyperthyroidism and ophthalmopathy. Authors of the study amplified TCR beta CDR3 regions from RNA transcripts. HTBI primers were the set used in a first-round RT-PCR of the TCR CDR3. TCRdb analysed the multiplex PCR reads with MiXCR anew, one entry per CDR3 protein. This sample has 600,000 to 800,000 distinct CDR3 sequences, with roughly 32% found just once. Sequenced input: blood. These receptors all stem from a woman in her thirties or forties with Graves' hyperthyroidism.

This sequence joins TRBV12-3 or TRBV12-4 and TRBJ2-5; D call uncertain. Trimming stripped 10 bases from V and 8 bases from J, with 14 bases between. The CDR3 contains 11 residues. The CDR3 coding sequence is TGTGCCACCAGCTCCCTGGAAACCCAGTACTTC. This sequence encodes CATSSLETQYF.

Turning to this clonotype: It is likely a read error, because the conserved phenylalanine at the end of the CDR3 is missing. V usage is TRBV12-3 or TRBV12-4 and J usage is TRBJ1-5; D is ambiguous. The V and J ends lost 1 base and 6 bases respectively, with 22 bases between them. The CDR3 is 18 residues long. DNA of the CDR3: TGTGCCAGCAGTTTAGACGGGTCATGGGCCCCCCGAGGTCAGCCCCAGCATCTT. As protein: CASSLDGSWAPRGQPQHL.

The chain is built from TRBV7-2 and TRBJ1-1, with 9 positions matching TRBD1. Trimming took 8 bases from V and 4 from J; bases not matched to a gene: 8. Germline CDR1 reads SGHTA; CDR2 reads FQGNSA. This CDR3 comprises 14 residues. CDR3 residues: CASVSQGAGTEAFF. CDR3 sequence (DNA): TGTGCCAGCGTCTCACAGGGGGCAGGCACTGAAGCTTTCTTT.

A remark on this clonotype: The junction and the germline gene differ at one end; a read error may be behind it. The chain has TRBV2 and TRBJ2-7; tentatively, D is TRBD2 (6 bases). The CDR3 has 16 amino acids. CDR1 is SNHLY and CDR2 is FYNNEI in the germline V gene. The CDR3 DNA sequence: TGTGCCAGCTCCAGATGGGCGAACGACCGGAGGGACGAGCGGTACTTC. It specifies CASSRWANDRRDERYF.

There are many counts of this clonotype. The V and J genes are TRBV20-1 and TRBJ2-5; weak D call: TRBD1 (6 bases). From germline, CDR1 is DFQATT and CDR2 SNEGSKA (reference sequence). Trimming took off 3 bases at V and 2 bases at J, with 10 bases between the two ends. The length of the CDR3 is 13 residues. The CDR3: CSASEGVQETQYF. The CDR3 nucleotides are TGCAGTGCTAGTGAGGGGGTGCAAGAGACCCAGTACTTC.

The chain recombines TRBV10-3 with TRBJ1-5, with D uncertain. The CDR3 is 12 amino acids. Germline V CDR1 and CDR2: ENHRY, SYGVKD. V was clipped by 6 bases and J by 4 bases, with 7 bases between them. CDR3: CAIRARNQPQHF. Here the CDR3 DNA reads TGTGCCATCAGGGCAAGGAATCAGCCCCAGCATTTT.

This clonotype was seen at least ten times. V is TRBV20-1 and J is TRBJ2-6, with D unresolved. CDR3 length: 15 residues. CDR1 and CDR2 from the germline V gene are DFQATT and SNEGSKA (reference sequence). Trimming pared 4 bases from V and 0 bases from J, leaving 10 bases between. The CDR3 nucleotides read TGCAGTGCTACGGATGGGGACTCTGGGGCCAACGTCCTGACTTTC. Residues: CSATDGDSGANVLTF.

This clonotype has ten or more counts. This chain connects TRBV7-3 to TRBJ1-1; no definite D call. This CDR3 has 16 residues. The V gene's germline CDR1 is SGHTA and CDR2 FQGTGA. V lost 5 bases and J 7 bases, leaving 23 bases between the germline ends. The CDR3 DNA reads as TGTGCCAGCAGCCCCACGCCGAGAGCGGGAAGGAGTGAAGCTTTCTTT. This translates into CASSPTPRAGRSEAFF.

The V and J genes are TRBV28 and TRBJ2-7, with 8 bases lining up with TRBD2. The germline V gene has CDR1 MDHEN and CDR2 SYDVKM. This CDR3 is built from 14 residues. The V gene end was trimmed by 6 bases and the J gene end by 2 bases; junction bases not matched to a gene: 6. In nucleotides, the CDR3 is TGTGCCAGCAGGGAGGGACTAGTTGCCTACGAGCAGTACTTC. It translates to CASREGLVAYEQYF.

This clonotype was observed at least ten times. This chain uses TRBV5-8 with TRBJ1-6; D perhaps matches TRBD1 (5 bases). The CDR3 is made up of 15 amino acids. V dropped 2 bases and J dropped 6 bases, with 12 bases sitting between them. Germline assignment: CDR1 SGHTS and CDR2 YDEGEE. The DNA of the CDR3 is TGTGCCAGCAGCTTTCAGGGCCGAAGTAATTCACCCCTCCACTTT. Its protein is CASSFQGRSNSPLHF.

The CDR3 loop reads CATTTGTTGNSPLHF. CDR3 DNA sequence: TGTGCCACCACGACCGGGACCACGGGAAATTCACCCCTCCACTTT. The chain combines TRBV12-3 or TRBV12-4 with TRBJ1-6; D may be TRBD1 (5 bases). This CDR3 region has 15 residues. V lost 10 bases to trimming and J lost 7 bases, with 20 bases between them.

This clonotype was seen repeatedly, ten times or more. The chain joins TRBV10-3 to TRBJ1-2, with D perhaps matching TRBD1 (5 bases). The CDR3 length is 13 residues. The V and J ends lost 4 bases and 3 bases respectively, with 9 bases between them. CDR1 and CDR2 (germline): ENHRY, SYGVKD. The CDR3 sequence is CAISASRDYGYTF. The CDR3 DNA reads TGTGCCATCAGTGCGAGCAGGGACTATGGCTACACCTTC.

This clonotype was counted at least ten times. The chain joins TRBV7-9 to TRBJ1-3; TRBD1 matches at 9 bases. Looked up from germline, CDR1 is SEHNR and CDR2 is FQNEAQ (reference sequence). After removal of 4 bases from V and 0 bases from J, the junction contained 16 bases not matched to a gene. The CDR3 covers 20 residues. This chain's CDR3 is CASSSRRQGVKAHSGNTIYF. CDR3 nucleotides: TGTGCCAGCAGCTCCCGTAGACAGGGGGTCAAGGCTCACTCTGGAAACACCATATATTTT.

This clonotype turned up a few times. The CDR3 DNA follows: TGCAGTGCCCCAGACAGGGGCGGATCAACTAATGAAAAACTGTTTTTT. Its translation: CSAPDRGGSTNEKLFF. This chain connects TRBV20-1 to TRBJ1-4; 8 bases match TRBD1. Germline CDR1 reads DFQATT; CDR2 reads SNEGSKA (reference sequence). The CDR3 runs 16 residues. Trimming took 6 bases from V and 0 from J; bases not matched to a gene: 9.

Turning to this clonotype: This could be a read error, since a much larger clone is one nucleotide away. This chain uses TRBV15 with TRBJ1-1, with a possible D match to TRBD1 (5 bases). CDR1 and CDR2 (germline): LNHNV, YYDKDF (reference sequence). This CDR3 comprises 15 residues. Trimming removed 0 bases at V and 7 bases at J, with 15 bases between. The CDR3 DNA reads TGTGCCACCAGCAGAGACGGTGGGGGGATCAGTGAAGCTTTCTTT. This sequence encodes CATSRDGGGISEAFF. Full variable domain (remainder filled in from reference TRBV15 and TRBJ1-1): DAMVIQNPRYQVTQFGKPVTLSCSQTLNHNVMYWYQQKSSQAPKLLFHYYDKDFNNEADTPDNFQSRRPNTSFCFLDIRSPGLGDTAMYLCATSRDGGGISEAFFGQGTRLTVV.

The V call is TRBV20-1, the J call TRBJ1-4, with D possibly matching TRBD1 (5 bases). V lost 1 base and J lost 0, with 12 bases in between. The CDR3 totals 16 residues. Germline CDR1 reads DFQATT; CDR2 reads SNEGSKA (reference sequence). CDR3 sequence: CSARGARDATNEKLFF. Written as DNA, the CDR3 is TGCAGTGCTAGAGGTGCCCGGGACGCAACTAATGAAAAACTGTTTTTT.

This chain uses TRBV15 with TRBJ2-3; 14 bases agree with TRBD2. Trimming removed 3 bases from V and 3 bases from J; junction bases left unmatched: 11. This CDR3 has 19 amino acids. In germline, CDR1 is LNHNV, CDR2 YYDKDF (reference sequence). The CDR3 is CATSSHPGLAGENTDTQYF. The CDR3 bases are TGTGCCACCAGCAGCCATCCGGGACTAGCGGGAGAGAATACAGATACGCAGTATTTT. Using reference TRBV15 and TRBJ2-3 for the parts outside the CDR3, the full variable domain is DAMVIQNPRYQVTQFGKPVTLSCSQTLNHNVMYWYQQKSSQAPKLLFHYYDKDFNNEADTPDNFQSRRPNTSFCFLDIRSPGLGDTAMYLCATSSHPGLAGENTDTQYFGPGTRLTVL.

This clonotype appeared a few times. The genes are TRBV5-8 and TRBJ2-7; 7 bases match TRBD2. V trimming: 9 bases; J trimming: 4 bases; junction bases outside the gene matches: 16. CDR1 is SGHTS, CDR2 YDEGEE, per germline. The CDR3 sequence is 15 residues long. The CDR3 region is CATYREAGDLYEQYF. In DNA, the CDR3 is TGTGCCACCTACCGGGAGGCGGGGGATCTATACGAGCAGTACTTC.

This chain joins TRBV6-2 or TRBV6-3 and TRBJ1-2; TRBD1 matches at 9 bases. The CDR3 totals 14 residues. Germline V CDR1 and CDR2: MNHEY, SVGEGT. V was clipped by 2 bases and J by 4 bases; unmatched bases: 2. Written as DNA, the CDR3 is TGTGCCAGCAGTTACGGACAGGGGAGCTATGGCTACACCTTC. Its translation is CASSYGQGSYGYTF.

This chain joins TRBV4-3 and TRBJ1-3; weak D call: TRBD1 (5 bases). This CDR3 contains 15 residues. Germline CDR1 LGHNA, CDR2 YSLEER. V lost 0 bases and J 2 bases, leaving 8 bases between the germline ends. The CDR3 loop is CASSQDGGAGNTIYF. CDR3 bases: TGCGCCAGCAGCCAAGATGGGGGAGCTGGAAACACCATATATTTT.

The chain couples TRBV6-4 to TRBJ1-3; D not resolved. The CDR3 is 14 residues long. Germline-derived CDR1 and CDR2 are MRHNA and SNTAGT. V lost 2 bases to trimming and J lost 0 bases, with 5 bases between them. The CDR3 spells CASSDGGSGNTIYF. CDR3 sequence (DNA): TGTGCCAGCAGTGACGGCGGCTCTGGAAACACCATATATTTT.

The chain couples TRBV29-1 to TRBJ1-4, with unresolved D. Germline CDR1 SQVTM, CDR2 ANQGSEA. CDR3 length: 13 residues. Trimming stripped 1 base from V and 3 bases from J, with 6 bases between. CDR3 nucleotides: TGCAGCGTTGAAGGGTGGGCTAATGAAAAACTGTTTTTT. Protein sequence: CSVEGWANEKLFF.

This chain links TRBV7-9 with TRBJ1-1, with TRBD1 identical over 8 bases. V was pared by 4 bases and J by 0 bases, with 13 bases of the junction left unmatched. CDR3 length: 18 amino acids. Per germline, CDR1 SEHNR and CDR2 FQNEAQ (reference sequence). CDR3 nucleotide sequence: TGTGCCAGCAGCTCAATAGCCGACAGGGGAAGAATGAACACTGAAGCTTTCTTT. Translating it yields CASSSIADRGRMNTEAFF.

This clonotype came up a few times. CDR3 residues: CASSLGQGPLQPQHF. CDR3 sequence (DNA): TGTGCCAGTAGCCTAGGACAGGGGCCGCTTCAGCCCCAGCATTTT. This chain connects TRBV19 to TRBJ1-5, with TRBD1 matching over 9 bases. The V segment lost 6 bases and the J segment 6 bases; nucleotides outside the gene matches: 9. The CDR3 has 15 residues. Germline V lookup: CDR1 LNHDA, CDR2 SQIVND (reference sequence).